In this sample, the clone carrying this T cell receptor (beta chain) turned up once. Antigen specificity is unknown. Clones were sequenced by immunoSEQ multiplex PCR, and TCRdb holds only the in-frame ones, with some missing. The table lists 72,000 or so clones, around 69% of them singletons. Culturing for roughly 9 days preceded CD4+ T cell isolation. Each person got two doses of an mRNA SARS-CoV-2 vaccine, BNT162b2 or mRNA-1273. This CDR3 is built from 13 residues. The germline gives CDR1 SEHNR, CDR2 FQNEAQ (reference sequence). The V end lost 6 bases, the J end lost 8 bases, and 16 bases lay between the germline ends. This record belongs to a study of vaccination effects on CD4 cells after COVID-19.

Sample: CD4+ T cells from PBMCs cultured without peptide, taken after COVID-19 vaccination. V and J are TRBV7-9 and TRBJ1-2; D gene unclear. The source is a human donor who received a COVID-19 vaccine. CDR3 residues: CASSPDILGGYTF. CDR3 DNA sequence: TGTGCCAGCAGTCCAGACATACTCGGCGGCTACACCTTC.